This TCR beta chain was recorded in a study of identical twins. General observations from the study: Beta out-of-frame twin sharing showed a weaker excess. Diverse VJ usage suggested most zero-insertion clonotypes were not invariant T cells. Out-of-frame TCR alpha sharing in monozygotic twins exceeded recombination model predictions. Beta clonotypes that were abundant in cord blood contained fewer insertions, a pattern absent from memory repertoires.

TCRdb recomputed calls from the 5' RACE reads with MiXCR, one row per CDR3 protein. The table lists some 1,600,000 distinct CDR3 sequences, roughly a third of them singletons. Germline loops: CDR1 SGHDT, CDR2 YYEEEE. V was clipped by 0 bases and J by 4 bases, with 7 bases between them. The CDR3 runs 13 residues. Concerning this clonotype itself: Antigen: not known.

This TCR derives from a newborn girl in good health. What was sequenced was cord blood. The rearrangement joins TRBV5-6 to TRBJ1-1; D not certain. The CDR3 nucleotides read TGTGCCAGCAGCTTGGAACAGCCCACTGAAGCTTTCTTT. It is translated as CASSLEQPTEAFF.